This entry lists 8 T cell receptor beta chains sequenced from one sample in a study of shared clonotypes between healthy human individuals. Some clones are missing from TCRdb's copy, which holds only in-frame ones; the method was immunoSEQ multiplex PCR. The sample includes 2 million to 2.5 million clones, approximately 94% seen only once; the top ten take roughly 0.13%. Specimen: naive CD4+ T cells sorted from blood. Subset defined: CD45RA+ positively selected. Source of these receptors: a man younger than 30 in good health.

The rearrangement uses TRBV5-1 and TRBJ1-3; no clear D gene. Germline V CDR1 and CDR2: SGHRS, YFSETQ. The V end lost 0 bases, the J end lost 0 bases, and 7 bases lay between the germline ends. CDR3 length: 15 amino acids. The CDR3 DNA reads as TGCGCCAGCAGCTTGGAGCTAAGCTCTGGAAACACCATATATTTT. Protein product: CASSLELSSGNTIYF.

Concerning this clone itself: Other DNA sequences in this specimen translate into the identical CDR3. The chain links TRBV7-2 to TRBJ2-5; D gene unclear. Per the germline V gene, CDR1 is SGHTA and CDR2 is FQGNSA. V was cut by 5 bases and J by 3 bases, with 4 bases left in between. This CDR3 has 11 residues. The CDR3 nucleotides read TGTGCCAGCAGCCCAAAAGAGACCCAGTACTTC. This gives the protein CASSPKETQYF.

The chain couples TRBV6-5 to TRBJ2-1; no reliable D call. The V gene lost 2 bases and the J gene lost 4 bases, with 12 bases spanning the gap. The CDR3 is made up of 15 amino acids. Germline-derived CDR1 and CDR2 are MNHEY and SVGAGI. DNA of the CDR3: TGTGCCAGCAGTTACAAGTCAGCTTCGTACAATGAGCAGTTCTTC. It codes for CASSYKSASYNEQFF.

The V gene is TRBV2, the J gene TRBJ1-1; a possible D gene is TRBD1 (5 bases). V gave up 6 bases and J gave up 8 bases, with 13 bases separating them. This CDR3 region has 12 residues. CDR1 and CDR2 from the germline V gene are SNHLY and FYNNEI. The CDR3 DNA reads as TGTGCCAGCAGCACCACAGGAAGAGAAGCTTTCTTT. Its protein product is CASSTTGREAFF.

CDR3 nucleotides: TGCAGCGTGGCTCTGCAGGCGGGGGAGCAGTACTTC. This codes for CSVALQAGEQYF. The chain uses TRBV29-1 and TRBJ2-7; tentatively, D is TRBD2 (6 bases). Germline V gene lookup returns CDR1 SQVTM and CDR2 ANQGSEA. Trimming stripped 6 bases from V and 7 bases from J, with 16 bases between. There are 12 residues in the CDR3.

This rearrangement joins TRBV5-4 to TRBJ1-2; TRBD1 might be the D (5 bases). This CDR3 contains 14 residues. Between the trimmed V and J ends, which lost 4 bases and 8 bases, there was a span of 18 bases. CDR1 is SGHNT, CDR2 YYREEE, per germline (reference sequence). CDR3 nucleotide sequence: TGTGCCAGCAGCGGCCCTCAGGGAGAAGGGGGCTACACCTTC. It is translated as CASSGPQGEGGYTF. The complete variable domain, with remaining parts taken from reference TRBV5-4 and TRBJ1-2, reads ETGVTQSPTHLIKTRGQQVTLRCSSQSGHNTVSWYQQALGQGPQFIFQYYREEENGRGNFPPRFSGLQFPNYSSELNVNALELDDSALYLCASSGPQGEGGYTFGSGTRLTVV.

Concerning this clone itself: This sample includes further DNA sequences coding for the same CDR3. The V gene is TRBV5-1, the J gene TRBJ2-7; 10 nucleotides agree with TRBD2. The CDR3 is 14 residues long. With V trimmed by 4 bases and J by 2 bases, 3 bases remained unmatched. Germline V gene sequence: CDR1 SGHRS, CDR2 YFSETQ. The CDR3 sequence: CASSPAGGPYEQYF. The CDR3 DNA is TGCGCCAGCAGCCCAGCGGGAGGGCCCTACGAGCAGTACTTC.

The chain links TRBV6-5 to TRBJ2-3, with 12 positions matching TRBD2. CDR3 length: 15 amino acids. CDR1 MNHEY and CDR2 SVGAGI come from the germline V gene. CDR3 protein: CASNLAGGPPDTQYF. CDR3 coding DNA: TGTGCTTCGAATCTAGCGGGGGGGCCCCCAGATACGCAGTATTTT.